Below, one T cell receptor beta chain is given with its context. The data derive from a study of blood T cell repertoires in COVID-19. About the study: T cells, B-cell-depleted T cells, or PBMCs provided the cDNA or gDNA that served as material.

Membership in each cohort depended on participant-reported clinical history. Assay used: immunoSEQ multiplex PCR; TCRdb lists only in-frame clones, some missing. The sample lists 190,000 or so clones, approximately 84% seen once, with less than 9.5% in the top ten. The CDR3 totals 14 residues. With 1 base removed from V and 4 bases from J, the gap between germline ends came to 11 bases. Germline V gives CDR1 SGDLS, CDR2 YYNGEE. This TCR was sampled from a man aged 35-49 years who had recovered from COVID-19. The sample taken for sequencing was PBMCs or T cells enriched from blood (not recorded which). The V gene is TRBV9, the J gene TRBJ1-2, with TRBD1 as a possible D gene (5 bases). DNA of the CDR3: TGTGCCAGCAGCGTAAAAGACAGTCGCTATGGCTACACCTTC. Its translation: CASSVKDSRYGYTF.